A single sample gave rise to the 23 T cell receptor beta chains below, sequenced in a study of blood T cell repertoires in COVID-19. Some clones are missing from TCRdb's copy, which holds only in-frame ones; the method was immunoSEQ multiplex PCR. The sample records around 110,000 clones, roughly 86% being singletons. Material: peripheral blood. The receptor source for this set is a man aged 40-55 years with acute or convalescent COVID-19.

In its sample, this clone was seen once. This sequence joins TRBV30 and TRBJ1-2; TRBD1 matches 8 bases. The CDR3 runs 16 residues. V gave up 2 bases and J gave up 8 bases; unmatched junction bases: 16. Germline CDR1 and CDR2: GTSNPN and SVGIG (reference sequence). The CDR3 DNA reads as TGTGCCTGGAGTTCTCGGACAGGGTTCGTTCTGTGGGGCTACACCTTC. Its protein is CAWSSRTGFVLWGYTF. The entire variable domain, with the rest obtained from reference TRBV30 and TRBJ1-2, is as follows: SQTIHQWPATLVQPVGSPLSLECTVEGTSNPNLYWYRQAAGRGLQLLFYSVGIGQISSEVPQNLSASRPQDRQFILSSKKLLLSDSGFYLCAWSSRTGFVLWGYTFGSGTRLTVV.

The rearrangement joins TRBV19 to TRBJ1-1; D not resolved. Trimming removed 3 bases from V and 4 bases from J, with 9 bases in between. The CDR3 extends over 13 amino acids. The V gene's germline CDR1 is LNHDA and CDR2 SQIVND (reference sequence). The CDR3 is CASSISEGTEAFF. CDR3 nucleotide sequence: TGTGCCAGTAGTATTTCAGAGGGCACTGAAGCTTTCTTT.

The CDR3 DNA reads as TGTGCCAGCTTACAGAACACTGAAGCTTTCTTT. Amino acid sequence: CASLQNTEAFF. The V and J genes are TRBV6-5 and TRBJ1-1; unclear D gene. V was trimmed by 8 bases and J by 1 base, leaving 5 bases between them. Germline loops: CDR1 MNHEY, CDR2 SVGAGI. CDR3 length: 11 amino acids.

The CDR3 nucleotides are TGTGCCAGCAGCCCGATAGCGGGCGTTTCCAAAGAGGGGTACTTC. As protein: CASSPIAGVSKEGYF. The rearrangement uses TRBV7-8 and TRBJ2-7; 7 bases agree with TRBD2. The V gene's germline CDR1 is SGHVS and CDR2 FQNEAQ. J lost 12 bases, V lost 5 bases, and 19 bases had no gene match. The CDR3 spans 15 residues. Full variable domain (rest looked up from reference TRBV7-8 and TRBJ2-7): GAGVSQSPRYKVAKRGQDVALRCDPISGHVSLFWYQQALGQGPEFLTYFQNEAQLDKSGLPSDRFFAERPEGSVSTLKIQRTQQEDSAVYLCASSPIAGVSKEGYFGPGTRLTVT.

Here the CDR3 reads CAWSFGRGNEKLFF. As DNA, the CDR3 is TGTGCCTGGAGTTTTGGCAGGGGTAATGAAAAACTGTTTTTT. The chain couples TRBV30 to TRBJ1-4, with a possible D match to TRBD1 (6 bases). Germline values: CDR1 GTSNPN, CDR2 SVGIG (reference sequence). The CDR3 length is 14 residues. V was cut by 2 bases and J by 4 bases, with 11 bases left in between.

The CDR3 is CASSSRTGADEAFF. For the CDR3, the DNA is TGTGCCAGCAGCTCCAGGACAGGGGCGGATGAAGCTTTCTTT. The chain has TRBV7-9 and TRBJ1-1; 9 nucleotides align to TRBD1. This CDR3 contains 14 residues. Per germline, CDR1 SEHNR and CDR2 FQNEAQ (reference sequence). V shed 4 bases, J shed 7 bases, and the junction held 7 bases outside the gene matches. Combining the CDR3 with reference TRBV7-9 and TRBJ1-1 gives the whole variable domain DTGVSQNPRHKITKRGQNVTFRCDPISEHNRLYWYRQTLGQGPEFLTYFQNEAQLEKSRLLSDRFSAERPKGSFSTLEIQRTEQGDSAMYLCASSSRTGADEAFFGQGTRLTVV.

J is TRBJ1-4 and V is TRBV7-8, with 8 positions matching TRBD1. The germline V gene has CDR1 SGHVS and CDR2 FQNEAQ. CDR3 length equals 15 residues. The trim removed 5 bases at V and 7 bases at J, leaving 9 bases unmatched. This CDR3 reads CASSPRTGSGEKLFF. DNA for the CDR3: TGTGCCAGCAGCCCCAGGACAGGGAGCGGTGAAAAACTGTTTTTT.

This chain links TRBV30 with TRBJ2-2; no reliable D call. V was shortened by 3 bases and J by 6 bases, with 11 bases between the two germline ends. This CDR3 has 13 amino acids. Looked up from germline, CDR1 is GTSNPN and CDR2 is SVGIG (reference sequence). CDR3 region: CAWRRREAGELFF. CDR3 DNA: TGTGCCTGGAGAAGGAGAGAGGCCGGGGAGCTGTTTTTT. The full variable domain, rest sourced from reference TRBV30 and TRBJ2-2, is SQTIHQWPATLVQPVGSPLSLECTVEGTSNPNLYWYRQAAGRGLQLLFYSVGIGQISSEVPQNLSASRPQDRQFILSSKKLLLSDSGFYLCAWRRREAGELFFGEGSRLTVL.

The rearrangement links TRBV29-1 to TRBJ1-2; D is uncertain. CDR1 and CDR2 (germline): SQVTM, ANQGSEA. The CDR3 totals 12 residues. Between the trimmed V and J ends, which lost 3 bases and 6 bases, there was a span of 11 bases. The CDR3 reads CSVDGLRNGYTF. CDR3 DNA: TGCAGCGTTGATGGGCTGAGAAATGGCTACACCTTC.

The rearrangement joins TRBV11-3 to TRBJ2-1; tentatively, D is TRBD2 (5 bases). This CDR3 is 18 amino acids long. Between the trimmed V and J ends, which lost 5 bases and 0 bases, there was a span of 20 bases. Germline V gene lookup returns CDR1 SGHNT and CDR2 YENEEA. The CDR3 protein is CASSPRRGGVSSYNEQFF. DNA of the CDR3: TGTGCCAGCAGCCCCCGGAGAGGAGGAGTCAGCTCCTACAATGAGCAGTTCTTC.

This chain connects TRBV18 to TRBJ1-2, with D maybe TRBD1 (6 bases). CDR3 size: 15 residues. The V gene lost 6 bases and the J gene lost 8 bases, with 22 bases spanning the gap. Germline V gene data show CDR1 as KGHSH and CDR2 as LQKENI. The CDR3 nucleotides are TGTGCCAGCTCCCTAAAACAGGGAGAGGGAGCGGGCTACACCTTC. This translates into CASSLKQGEGAGYTF.

As DNA, the CDR3 is TGTGCCAGCAGTTTATGGACAGGCCCGAAGGAGACCCAGTACTTC. This translates into CASSLWTGPKETQYF. The chain is built from TRBV27 and TRBJ2-5; TRBD1 matches at 7 bases. V lost 1 base and J lost 5; bases outside the gene matches: 7. Germline loops: CDR1 MNHEY, CDR2 SMNVEV (reference sequence). This CDR3 is built from 15 residues.

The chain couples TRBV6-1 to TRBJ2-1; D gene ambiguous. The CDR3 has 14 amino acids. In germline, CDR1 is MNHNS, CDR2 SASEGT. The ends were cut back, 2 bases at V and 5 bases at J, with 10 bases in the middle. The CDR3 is CASSELSRHNEQFF. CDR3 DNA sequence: TGTGCCAGCAGTGAACTTTCGAGGCACAATGAGCAGTTCTTC.

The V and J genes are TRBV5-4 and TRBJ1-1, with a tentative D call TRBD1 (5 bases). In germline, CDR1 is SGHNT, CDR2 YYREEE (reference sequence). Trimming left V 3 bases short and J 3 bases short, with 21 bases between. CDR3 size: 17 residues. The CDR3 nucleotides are TGTGCCAGCAGCTCTAGTCCTGGTCCTAAGGGGTACACTGAAGCTTTCTTT. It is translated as CASSSSPGPKGYTEAFF.

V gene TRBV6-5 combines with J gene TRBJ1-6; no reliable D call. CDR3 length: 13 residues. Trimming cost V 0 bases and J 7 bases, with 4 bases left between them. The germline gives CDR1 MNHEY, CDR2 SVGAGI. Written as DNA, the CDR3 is TGTGCCAGCAGTTACTCGCGGAATTCACCCCTCCACTTT. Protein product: CASSYSRNSPLHF.

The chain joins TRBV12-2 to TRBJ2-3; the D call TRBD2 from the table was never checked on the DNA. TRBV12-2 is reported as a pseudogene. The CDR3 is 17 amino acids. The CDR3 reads CASRLAMAGGPTDTQYF. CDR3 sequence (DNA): TGTGCAAGTCGCTTAGCGATGGCGGGGGGGCCGACAGATACGCAGTATTTT.

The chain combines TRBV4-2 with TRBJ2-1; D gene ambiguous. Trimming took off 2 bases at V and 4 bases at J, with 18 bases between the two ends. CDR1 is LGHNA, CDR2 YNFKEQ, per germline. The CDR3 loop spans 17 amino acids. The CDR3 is CASSQTRPSDGYNEQFF. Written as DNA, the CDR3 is TGTGCCAGCAGCCAAACCCGGCCGAGCGACGGGTACAATGAGCAGTTCTTC.

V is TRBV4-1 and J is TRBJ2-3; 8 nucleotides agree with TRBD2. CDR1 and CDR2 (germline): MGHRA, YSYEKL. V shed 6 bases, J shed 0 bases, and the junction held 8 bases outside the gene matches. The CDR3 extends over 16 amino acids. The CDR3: CASSRSGGASTDTQYF. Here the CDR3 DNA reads TGCGCCAGCAGTCGAAGCGGGGGTGCTAGCACAGATACGCAGTATTTT.

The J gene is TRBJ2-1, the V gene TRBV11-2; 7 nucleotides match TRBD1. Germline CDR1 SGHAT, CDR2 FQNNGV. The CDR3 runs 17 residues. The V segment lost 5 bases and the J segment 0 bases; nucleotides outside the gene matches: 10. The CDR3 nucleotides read TGTGCCAGCAGCCTCTTGGGACAGCCGAGCTCCTACAATGAGCAGTTCTTC. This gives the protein CASSLLGQPSSYNEQFF.

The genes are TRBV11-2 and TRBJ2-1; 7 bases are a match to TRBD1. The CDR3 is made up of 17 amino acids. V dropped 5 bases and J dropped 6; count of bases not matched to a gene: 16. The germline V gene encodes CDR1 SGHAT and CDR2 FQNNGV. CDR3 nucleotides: TGTGCCAGCAGCACAATAGGGAGAACTTCAGGGGGCAATGAGCAGTTCTTC. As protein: CASSTIGRTSGGNEQFF.

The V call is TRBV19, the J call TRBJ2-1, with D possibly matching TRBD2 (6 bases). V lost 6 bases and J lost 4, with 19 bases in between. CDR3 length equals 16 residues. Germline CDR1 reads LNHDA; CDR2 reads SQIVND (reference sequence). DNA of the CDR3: TGTGCCAGTAGCCGGGGTAGCGGAGCGAAATACAATGAGCAGTTCTTC. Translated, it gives CASSRGSGAKYNEQFF.

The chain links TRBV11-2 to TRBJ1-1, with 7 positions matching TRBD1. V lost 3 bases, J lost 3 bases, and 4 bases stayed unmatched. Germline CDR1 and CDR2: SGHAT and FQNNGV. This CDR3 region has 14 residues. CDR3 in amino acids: CASSFGTADTEAFF. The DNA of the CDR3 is TGTGCCAGCAGCTTCGGGACAGCCGACACTGAAGCTTTCTTT.

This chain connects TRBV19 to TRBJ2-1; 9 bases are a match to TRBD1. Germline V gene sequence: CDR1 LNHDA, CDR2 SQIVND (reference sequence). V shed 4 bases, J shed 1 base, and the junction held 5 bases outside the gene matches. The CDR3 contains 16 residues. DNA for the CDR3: TGTGCCAGTAGTAGCCCGGACAGGGGATCCTACAATGAGCAGTTCTTC. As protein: CASSSPDRGSYNEQFF.